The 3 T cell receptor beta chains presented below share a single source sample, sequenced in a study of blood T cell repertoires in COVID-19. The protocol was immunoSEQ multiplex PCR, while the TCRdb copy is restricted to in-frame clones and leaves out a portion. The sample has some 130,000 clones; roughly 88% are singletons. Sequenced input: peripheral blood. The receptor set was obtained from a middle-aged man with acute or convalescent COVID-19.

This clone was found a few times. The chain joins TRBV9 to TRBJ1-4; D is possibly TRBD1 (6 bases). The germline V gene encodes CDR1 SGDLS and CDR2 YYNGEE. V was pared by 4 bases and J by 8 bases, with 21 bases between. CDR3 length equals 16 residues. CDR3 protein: CASSPRGGQSPEKLFF. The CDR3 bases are TGTGCCAGCAGCCCGAGGGGGGGCCAATCCCCAGAAAAACTGTTTTTT.

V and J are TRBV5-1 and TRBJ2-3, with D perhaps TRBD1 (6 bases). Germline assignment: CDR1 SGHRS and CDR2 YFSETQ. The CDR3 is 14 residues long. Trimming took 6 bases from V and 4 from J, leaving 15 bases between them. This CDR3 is CASTLRGYPDTQYF. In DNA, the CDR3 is TGCGCCAGCACTCTGAGGGGGTATCCAGATACGCAGTATTTT.

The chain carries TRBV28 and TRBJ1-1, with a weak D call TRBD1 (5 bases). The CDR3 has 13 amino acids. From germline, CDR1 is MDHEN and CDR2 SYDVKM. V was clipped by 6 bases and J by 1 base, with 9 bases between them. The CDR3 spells CASSRRENTEAFF. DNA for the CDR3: TGTGCCAGCAGCCGCAGGGAGAACACTGAAGCTTTCTTT.